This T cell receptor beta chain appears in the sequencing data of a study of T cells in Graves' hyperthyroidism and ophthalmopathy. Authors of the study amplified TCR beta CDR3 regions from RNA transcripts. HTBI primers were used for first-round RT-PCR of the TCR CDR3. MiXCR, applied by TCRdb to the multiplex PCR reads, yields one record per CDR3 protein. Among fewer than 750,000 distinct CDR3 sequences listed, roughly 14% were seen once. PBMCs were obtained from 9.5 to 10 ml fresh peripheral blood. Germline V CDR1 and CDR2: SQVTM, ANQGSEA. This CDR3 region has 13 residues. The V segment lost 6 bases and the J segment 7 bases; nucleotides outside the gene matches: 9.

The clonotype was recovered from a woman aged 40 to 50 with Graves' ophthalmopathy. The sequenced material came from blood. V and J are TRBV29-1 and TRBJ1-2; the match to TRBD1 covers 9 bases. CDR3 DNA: TGCAGCGTAGATGAACAGGGGGCCGGTGGCTACACCTTC. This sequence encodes CSVDEQGAGGYTF. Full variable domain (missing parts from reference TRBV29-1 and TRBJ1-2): SAVISQKPSRDICQRGTSLTIQCQVDSQVTMMFWYRQQPGQSLTLIATANQGSEATYESGFVIDKFPISRPNLTFSTLTVSNMSPEDSSIYLCSVDEQGAGGYTFGSGTRLTVV.